This record covers a single TCR beta chain. Its specificity is not known. These data originate in a study of cytomegalovirus exposure and HLA in healthy donors. The study, taken as a whole, reports: The sole available immune exposure information was CMV serostatus. DRB1 showed the most TCR associations and HLA-C the fewest in a later analysis, as rates varied by HLA locus.

This PCR relied on a set of 60 Vbeta primers and 13 Jbeta primers. Sequenced by immunoSEQ multiplex PCR; TCRdb stores in-frame clones only, minus some. There are 150,000 to 200,000 clones in the sample; around 80% occur only once, and about 11% lies in the top ten. V was pared by 5 bases and J by 4 bases, with 11 bases between. The germline V gene encodes CDR1 SEHNR and CDR2 FQNEAQ (reference sequence). The CDR3 length is 13 residues. The sequencing input was PBMCs. This TCR was recovered from a man between 18 and 29 years old in good health and CMV-seropositive. V is TRBV7-9 and J is TRBJ1-1; possibly TRBD1 for D (6 bases). This CDR3 is CASSPGGPTEAFF. The CDR3 DNA reads as TGTGCCAGCAGCCCGGGGGGCCCCACTGAAGCTTTCTTT.